This T cell receptor (beta chain) was obtained from a study of CD8 T cells in ankylosing spondylitis. This clonotype was counted between two and nine times. From the 5' RACE reads, TCRdb called clonotypes with MiXCR, one entry per CDR3 protein. The sample has approximately 140,000 distinct CDR3 sequences, 40% to 50% seen once. From germline, CDR1 is SGDLS and CDR2 YYNGEE. The CDR3 has 14 residues. J lost 6 bases, V lost 4 bases, and 7 bases had no gene match. Sequenced sample: synovial fluid, either unsorted or a sorted T cell fraction (not recorded which). This clonotype originated in a male donor with ankylosing spondylitis. The gene calls are TRBV9 and TRBJ1-2, with 9 nucleotides matching TRBD1. The CDR3 DNA reads as TGTGCCAGCAGCCACAAACAGGGGGCCGATGGCTACACCTTC. Translated: CASSHKQGADGYTF.